The 24 T cell receptor beta chains reported below all come from one sample, sequenced in a study of T cell repertoires in cytomegalovirus infection. MiXCR was run by TCRdb on the reads, yielding one entry per CDR3 protein. Of roughly 720,000 distinct CDR3 sequences in the sample, roughly 35% were seen once. Sequencing was performed on PBMCs. Source of these receptors: a human donor in good health (CMV status not recorded). Some clones in this sample may be carry-over from other donors' samples.

The rearrangement uses TRBV15 and TRBJ1-3; maybe TRBD1 (6 bases). Trimming removed 4 bases from V and 1 base from J, with 11 bases in between. CDR1 LNHNV and CDR2 YYDKDF come from the germline V gene (reference sequence). This CDR3 region has 15 residues. The chain's CDR3 is CATSILRGSGNTIYF. The CDR3, as DNA: TGTGCCACCAGCATCCTCAGGGGTTCTGGAAACACCATATATTTT.

The V gene is TRBV6-8, the J gene TRBJ1-2; D unclear. Trimming stripped 4 bases from V and 8 bases from J, with 11 bases between. The CDR3 has 12 amino acids. Germline V lookup: CDR1 MNHGY, CDR2 SAAAGT. The CDR3, as DNA: TGTGCCAGCAGTTCAGAATGGCGCGGCTACACCTTC. This sequence encodes CASSSEWRGYTF.

The genes are TRBV28 and TRBJ2-6; D ambiguous. The CDR3 runs to 14 residues. V shed 6 bases and J shed 0 bases, with 6 bases lying between them. CDR1 is MDHEN, CDR2 SYDVKM, per germline. For the CDR3, the DNA is TGTGCCAGCAGCCAGTACTCTGGGGCCAACGTCCTGACTTTC. It is translated as CASSQYSGANVLTF.

The chain joins TRBV14 to TRBJ2-5, with 10 bases that match TRBD2. V shed 1 base, J shed 3 bases, and the junction held 14 bases outside the gene matches. Looked up from germline, CDR1 is SGHDN and CDR2 is FVKESK. The CDR3 is made up of 19 amino acids. The CDR3 loop is CASSQGGTLAGVRKETQYF. Written as DNA, the CDR3 is TGTGCCAGCAGCCAAGGCGGTACCCTAGCGGGAGTTCGGAAAGAGACCCAGTACTTC.

The chain recombines TRBV25-1 with TRBJ2-5; D call uncertain. The CDR3 length is 15 residues. Germline values: CDR1 MGHDK, CDR2 SYGVNS. V lost 6 bases and J lost 5, with 19 bases in between. In DNA, the CDR3 is TGTGCCAGCAGCACCTTGACTGTCATTAGGGAGACCCAGTACTTC. It is translated as CASSTLTVIRETQYF.

The rearrangement joins TRBV28 to TRBJ1-2; D call uncertain. There are 13 residues in the CDR3. CDR1 and CDR2 (germline): MDHEN, SYDVKM. The V gene lost 7 bases and the J gene lost 0 bases, with 9 bases spanning the gap. In DNA, the CDR3 is TGTGCCAGCACCACGTTGGCTAACTATGGCTACACCTTC. Its protein product is CASTTLANYGYTF.

This clonotype came up a few times. The V and J genes are TRBV6-1 and TRBJ2-2; TRBD1 is a possible D gene (5 bases). Between the trimmed V and J ends, which lost 3 bases and 1 base, there was a span of 12 bases. The CDR3 contains 16 residues. Per germline, CDR1 MNHNS and CDR2 SASEGT. In nucleotides, the CDR3 is TGTGCCAGCAGTGAGGACACTGGACGGAACACCGGGGAGCTGTTTTTT. Translated, it gives CASSEDTGRNTGELFF.

This clonotype was counted many times. The rearrangement joins TRBV7-8 to TRBJ2-5; TRBD1 matches at 9 bases. The CDR3 is made up of 17 amino acids. V was clipped by 5 bases and J by 2 bases; unmatched bases: 12. In germline, CDR1 is SGHVS, CDR2 FQNEAQ. The CDR3 region is CASSISPGQGGQETQYF. CDR3 nucleotides: TGTGCCAGCAGCATATCACCGGGACAGGGTGGGCAAGAGACCCAGTACTTC.

This sequence joins TRBV9 and TRBJ2-1; D call uncertain. The V and J ends lost 3 bases and 3 bases respectively, with 10 bases between them. This CDR3 has 14 amino acids. Germline V CDR1 and CDR2: SGDLS, YYNGEE. The chain's CDR3 is CASSAQPIYNEQFF. Here the CDR3 DNA reads TGTGCCAGCAGCGCCCAACCCATCTACAATGAGCAGTTCTTC.

This clonotype was picked up a small number of times. This chain joins TRBV28 and TRBJ2-3; 9 nucleotides line up with TRBD2. The CDR3 totals 14 residues. The germline V gene has CDR1 MDHEN and CDR2 SYDVKM. J gave up 5 bases and V 6 bases, and 6 bases lay outside the gene matches. The CDR3 loop reads CASRRSGSGDTQYF. The DNA of the CDR3 is TGTGCCAGCAGACGTAGCGGGAGTGGAGATACGCAGTATTTT.

V gene TRBV28 combines with J gene TRBJ1-1; no clear D. This CDR3 region has 14 residues. In germline, CDR1 is MDHEN, CDR2 SYDVKM. Trimming cost V 3 bases and J 10 bases, with 18 bases left between them. CDR3 in amino acids: CASSFPYGILGAFF. The CDR3 DNA sequence: TGTGCCAGCAGTTTTCCCTACGGGATATTAGGAGCTTTCTTT.

This clonotype has ten or more counts. V usage is TRBV7-2 and J usage is TRBJ1-3; D is undetermined. With 7 bases removed from V and 2 bases from J, the gap between germline ends came to 12 bases. CDR3 length equals 14 residues. Germline V gene sequence: CDR1 SGHTA, CDR2 FQGNSA. CDR3 nucleotide sequence: TGTGCCAGCACCTCCTCGACCGCTGGAAACACCATATATTTT. Its translation: CASTSSTAGNTIYF.

This clonotype was seen just once. The CDR3, as DNA: TGCAGCGTTGAGCCCCTCGGGTCAGATACGCAGTATTTT. This encodes CSVEPLGSDTQYF. V is TRBV29-1 and J is TRBJ2-3, with unresolved D. Trimming stripped 3 bases from V and 4 bases from J, with 11 bases between. Germline CDR1 SQVTM, CDR2 ANQGSEA. The CDR3 has 13 amino acids.

The rearrangement links TRBV18 to TRBJ2-2; 9 nucleotides match TRBD2. Germline lookup yields CDR1 KGHSH and CDR2 LQKENI. The V gene end was trimmed by 2 bases and the J gene end by 1 base; junction bases not matched to a gene: 2. This CDR3 is built from 16 residues. As DNA, the CDR3 is TGTGCCAGCTCACCAGAACTAGCGGGGAACACCGGGGAGCTGTTTTTT. As protein: CASSPELAGNTGELFF.

The chain uses TRBV6-1 and TRBJ2-7; 13 bases agree with TRBD2. Trimming took 9 bases from V and 7 from J; bases not matched to a gene: 6. Germline-derived CDR1 and CDR2 are MNHNS and SASEGT. The CDR3 covers 13 residues. CDR3 residues: CASGLAGEYEQYF. The CDR3 DNA reads as TGTGCCAGTGGACTAGCGGGAGAATATGAGCAGTACTTC.

The rearrangement uses TRBV6-1 and TRBJ2-3; tentative D call: TRBD1 (6 bases). CDR1 and CDR2 (germline): MNHNS, SASEGT. This CDR3 comprises 16 residues. V was clipped by 1 base and J by 1 base, with 12 bases between them. CDR3 coding DNA: TGTGCCAGCAGTGAAGGCACAGGGCTCGGCACAGATACGCAGTATTTT. Protein: CASSEGTGLGTDTQYF.

The rearrangement uses TRBV7-6 and TRBJ2-5, with TRBD2 matching 7 bases. The germline V gene encodes CDR1 SGHVS and CDR2 FNYEAQ. The CDR3 covers 14 residues. Here the CDR3 reads CAGSRGTIQETQYF. In nucleotides, the CDR3 is TGTGCTGGCAGCCGCGGGACTATCCAAGAGACCCAGTACTTC. Full variable domain (rest looked up from reference TRBV7-6 and TRBJ2-5): GAGVSQSPRYKVTKRGQDVALRCDPISGHVSLYWYRQALGQGPEFLTYFNYEAQQDKSGLPNDRFSAERPEGSISTLTIQRTEQRDSAMYRCAGSRGTIQETQYFGPGTRLLVL.

This clonotype was found a few times. This rearrangement joins TRBV12-3 or TRBV12-4 to TRBJ2-1, with D hard to call. The CDR3 is made up of 12 amino acids. With 2 bases removed from V and 5 bases from J, the gap between germline ends came to 4 bases. This CDR3 is CASSLIDNEQFF. The CDR3 DNA reads as TGTGCCAGCAGTTTAATCGACAATGAGCAGTTCTTC.

The sample holds many counts of this clonotype. Written as DNA, the CDR3 is TGTGCCAGTAGACCTGGACGAAATAGCAATCAGCCCCAGCATTTT. Its protein is CASRPGRNSNQPQHF. This chain connects TRBV19 to TRBJ1-5; D gene ambiguous. This CDR3 region has 15 residues. Germline CDR1 is LNHDA and CDR2 is SQIVND (reference sequence). Trimming removed 6 bases from V and 0 bases from J, with 12 bases in between.

This clonotype showed up many times. The chain links TRBV7-3 to TRBJ1-1, with 7 bases matching TRBD1. Germline loops: CDR1 SGHTA, CDR2 FQGTGA. Unmatched junction bases numbered 6, after V lost 5 bases and J lost 3 bases. The CDR3 is 14 residues long. The CDR3 reads CASSGTDIYTEAFF. CDR3 in DNA: TGTGCCAGCAGCGGGACAGACATCTACACTGAAGCTTTCTTT.

Of note for this clonotype: Sequence at one end of the junction differs from germline and may be a read error. The genes are TRBV11-1 and TRBJ1-1, with D perhaps TRBD1 (6 bases). The germline CDR1 and CDR2 sequences are SGHAT and FQDESV (reference sequence). This CDR3 is built from 17 residues. The CDR3 sequence: CANSSTKTGTLNTEAFF. The CDR3 bases are TGTGCCAACAGCTCCACTAAGACCGGGACATTGAACACTGAAGCTTTCTTT.

V and J are TRBV6-6 and TRBJ1-1; TRBD1 aligns across 7 bases. CDR3 length: 17 amino acids. Germline V gene sequence: CDR1 MNHNY, CDR2 SVGAGI (reference sequence). J lost 1 base, V lost 2 bases, and 10 bases had no gene match. The DNA of the CDR3 is TGTGCCAGCAGTTACGCTAATCCGGGACAGAAGAACACTGAAGCTTTCTTT. Amino acid sequence: CASSYANPGQKNTEAFF.

In its sample, this clonotype was seen a few times. The gene calls are TRBV6-1 and TRBJ1-6, with D possibly TRBD1 on 5 matching bases. Trimming removed 10 bases at V and 8 bases at J, with 15 bases between. The CDR3 sequence is 13 residues long. CDR1 MNHNS and CDR2 SASEGT come from the germline V gene. The CDR3 sequence is CATKRGGYSPLHF. As DNA, the CDR3 is TGTGCCACCAAGCGGGGGGGATATTCACCCCTCCACTTT.

This clonotype was picked up many times. J is TRBJ1-1 and V is TRBV19, with D possibly being TRBD1 (6 bases). Germline V gene lookup returns CDR1 LNHDA and CDR2 SQIVND (reference sequence). This CDR3 region has 12 residues. V was pared by 7 bases and J by 4 bases, with 10 bases between. The CDR3 sequence: CASTIGGTEAFF. For the CDR3, the DNA is TGTGCCAGTACCATAGGGGGCACTGAAGCTTTCTTT.